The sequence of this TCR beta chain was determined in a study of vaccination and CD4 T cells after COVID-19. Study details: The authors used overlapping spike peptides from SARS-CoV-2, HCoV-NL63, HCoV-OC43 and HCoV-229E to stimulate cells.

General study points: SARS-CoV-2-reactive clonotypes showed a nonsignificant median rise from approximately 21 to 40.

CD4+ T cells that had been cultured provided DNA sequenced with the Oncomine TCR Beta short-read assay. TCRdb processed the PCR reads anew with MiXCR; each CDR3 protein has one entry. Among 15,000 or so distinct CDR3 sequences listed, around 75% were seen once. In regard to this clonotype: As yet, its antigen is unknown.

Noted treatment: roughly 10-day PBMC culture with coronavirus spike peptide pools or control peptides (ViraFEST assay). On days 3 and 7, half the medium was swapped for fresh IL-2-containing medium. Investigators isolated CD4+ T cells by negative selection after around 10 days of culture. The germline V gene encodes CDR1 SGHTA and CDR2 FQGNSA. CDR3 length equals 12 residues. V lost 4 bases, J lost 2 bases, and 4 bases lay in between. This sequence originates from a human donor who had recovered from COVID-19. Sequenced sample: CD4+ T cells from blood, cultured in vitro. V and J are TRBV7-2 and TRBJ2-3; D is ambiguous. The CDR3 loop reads CASSYVTDTQYF. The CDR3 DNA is TGTGCCAGCAGCTACGTCACAGATACGCAGTATTTT.